Each of the 20 T cell receptor beta chains below was sequenced from the same sample in a study of shared clonotypes between healthy human individuals. Assay: immunoSEQ multiplex PCR; the TCRdb copy retains only in-frame clones and omits some. This table has about 2.4 million clones, 90% to 95% appearing once. Sequencing was carried out using naive CD4+ T cells from PBMCs. The subset here: CD45RA+ positively selected. The receptors stem from a young man in good health. Some clones in this sample may be carry-over from other donors' samples.

The chain recombines TRBV5-5 with TRBJ2-7; perhaps TRBD2 as D (6 bases). Germline V lookup: CDR1 SGHKS, CDR2 YYEKEE (reference sequence). This CDR3 spans 16 amino acids. The V end was cut by 4 bases, the J end by 0 bases, with 17 bases between. The CDR3 is CASSKTGTGSSYEQYF. CDR3 bases: TGTGCCAGCAGCAAAACCGGGACTGGGAGCTCCTACGAGCAGTACTTC. The variable domain in full, with the rest retrieved from reference TRBV5-5 and TRBJ2-7, is DAGVTQSPTHLIKTRGQQVTLRCSPISGHKSVSWYQQVLGQGPQFIFQYYEKEERGRGNFPDRFSARQFPNYSSELNVNALLLGDSALYLCASSKTGTGSSYEQYFGPGTRLTVT.

This clone is a singleton in its sample. The V and J genes are TRBV2 and TRBJ2-1; 7 positions match TRBD2. Trimming took 1 base from V and 6 from J; bases not matched to a gene: 6. CDR3 length: 15 amino acids. The germline V gene has CDR1 SNHLY and CDR2 FYNNEI. Written as DNA, the CDR3 is TGTGCCAGCAGTGAAGGCGGGAGAGTACTCAATGAGCAGTTCTTC. Translated: CASSEGGRVLNEQFF.

The chain joins TRBV4-3 to TRBJ2-1, with D perhaps matching TRBD2 (5 bases). Per the germline V gene, CDR1 is LGHNA and CDR2 is YSLEER. V shed 0 bases and J shed 9 bases, with 15 bases lying between them. The CDR3 extends over 15 amino acids. This chain's CDR3 is CASSQDYGDISEQFF. The CDR3 DNA sequence: TGCGCCAGCAGCCAAGATTACGGGGATATCAGTGAGCAGTTCTTC.

This clone was seen just once. V gene TRBV19 combines with J gene TRBJ2-2; possibly TRBD1 or TRBD2 for D (5 bases each). The CDR3 covers 12 residues. Germline V lookup: CDR1 LNHDA, CDR2 SQIVND (reference sequence). This CDR3 reads CVGQGVSGELFF. The CDR3 DNA follows: TGTGTTGGGCAGGGAGTATCCGGGGAGCTGTTTTTT.

The V call is TRBV5-4, the J call TRBJ2-5, with no clear D. Germline V gene sequence: CDR1 SGHNT, CDR2 YYREEE (reference sequence). CDR3 size: 17 residues. V was clipped by 1 base and J by 3 bases, with 19 bases between them. DNA for the CDR3: TGTGCCAGCAGCTTGTATCTGGCCAGCTTAAGGAAAGAGACCCAGTACTTC. This codes for CASSLYLASLRKETQYF.

V usage is TRBV5-1 and J usage is TRBJ2-1; D may be TRBD1 or TRBD2 (5 bases each). The CDR3 runs to 15 residues. V dropped 0 bases and J dropped 10 bases, with 17 bases sitting between them. Germline V gene lookup returns CDR1 SGHRS and CDR2 YFSETQ. The CDR3 loop is CASSLVGTGDVEQFF. The CDR3, as DNA: TGCGCCAGCAGCTTGGTCGGGACGGGTGATGTGGAGCAGTTCTTC.

The chain combines TRBV5-4 with TRBJ2-7; 7 bases line up with TRBD1. J lost 6 bases, V lost 3 bases, and 6 bases had no gene match. Germline CDR1 reads SGHNT; CDR2 reads YYREEE (reference sequence). This CDR3 is 13 amino acids long. The CDR3 sequence is CASSSDRDGEQYF. CDR3 nucleotide sequence: TGTGCCAGCAGCTCTGACAGGGATGGCGAGCAGTACTTC.

The chain has TRBV10-3 and TRBJ1-2; D is possibly TRBD1 (5 bases). V lost 0 bases, J lost 12 bases, and 17 bases lay in between. CDR3 length: 14 amino acids. The germline gives CDR1 ENHRY, CDR2 SYGVKD. The CDR3 region is CAISESTGPIGDTF. The DNA for the CDR3 is TGTGCCATCAGTGAGTCAACGGGACCTATTGGGGACACCTTC.

The chain uses TRBV28 and TRBJ1-5; TRBD1 aligns across 8 bases. V dropped 9 bases and J dropped 7; count of bases not matched to a gene: 8. Per germline, CDR1 MDHEN and CDR2 SYDVKM. CDR3 length: 13 amino acids. Here the CDR3 DNA reads TGTGCCAGTGACAGGGGAATTGGCCAGCCCCAGCATTTT. It translates to CASDRGIGQPQHF.

This clone was counted between two and nine times. The same CDR3 is also encoded by other DNA sequences in this sample. V is TRBV28 and J is TRBJ1-5; D call uncertain. V gave up 3 bases and J gave up 5 bases, with 2 bases separating them. The germline gives CDR1 MDHEN, CDR2 SYDVKM. This CDR3 spans 11 amino acids. CDR3 loop: CASSFDQPQHF. CDR3 DNA: TGTGCCAGCAGTTTCGATCAGCCCCAGCATTTT. The variable domain in full, completed from reference TRBV28 and TRBJ1-5, reads DVKVTQSSRYLVKRTGEKVFLECVQDMDHENMFWYRQDPGLGLRLIYFSYDVKMKEKGDIPEGYSVSREKKERFSLILESASTNQTSMYLCASSFDQPQHFGDGTRLSIL.

The chain joins TRBV5-1 to TRBJ1-2; 8 positions match TRBD1. After removal of 0 bases from V and 3 bases from J, the junction contained 10 bases not matched to a gene. Germline V gene sequence: CDR1 SGHRS, CDR2 YFSETQ. This CDR3 has 17 residues. In DNA form, the CDR3 reads TGCGCCAGCAGCTTGGCCGTCCGGACAGGGAATGACTATGGCTACACCTTC. This encodes CASSLAVRTGNDYGYTF.

The chain has TRBV6-1 and TRBJ2-7, with TRBD1 matching over 12 bases. The germline gives CDR1 MNHNS, CDR2 SASEGT. Trimming at V came to 1 base and at J to 3 bases, leaving 4 bases not matched to a gene. The CDR3 has 16 amino acids. CDR3: CASSEEGQGAIYEQYF. The CDR3, as DNA: TGTGCCAGCAGTGAAGAGGGACAGGGGGCGATCTACGAGCAGTACTTC.

This sequence joins TRBV28 and TRBJ2-5, with 8 bases aligning to TRBD2. The CDR3 length is 14 residues. Germline V gene data show CDR1 as MDHEN and CDR2 as SYDVKM. Trimming took 7 bases from V and 1 from J; bases not matched to a gene: 5. The CDR3 spells CASITREGQETQYF. DNA for the CDR3: TGTGCCAGCATAACCCGGGAGGGCCAAGAGACCCAGTACTTC. The variable domain in full, completed from reference TRBV28 and TRBJ2-5, reads DVKVTQSSRYLVKRTGEKVFLECVQDMDHENMFWYRQDPGLGLRLIYFSYDVKMKEKGDIPEGYSVSREKKERFSLILESASTNQTSMYLCASITREGQETQYFGPGTRLLVL.

A remark on this clone: An end of the junction differs from the germline gene, which may be a read error. The chain couples TRBV7-9 to TRBJ2-7, with D perhaps assigned TRBD1 or TRBD2 (5 bases each). Germline V gene lookup returns CDR1 SEHNR and CDR2 FQNEAQ (reference sequence). This CDR3 region has 13 residues. The CDR3 nucleotides are TGTGCCAGCAGCCCTACAGGAGACTACAAGCAGTACTTC. Amino acids: CASSPTGDYKQYF.

V is TRBV4-1 and J is TRBJ2-3; D is ambiguous. Germline values: CDR1 MGHRA, CDR2 YSYEKL. Trimming left V 2 bases short and J 1 base short, with 7 bases between. The CDR3 runs to 14 residues. The CDR3 nucleotides read TGCGCCAGCAGCCAACTCGTGGGCACAGATACGCAGTATTTT. Amino acid sequence: CASSQLVGTDTQYF.

The chain recombines TRBV5-4 with TRBJ2-3; no clear D. The germline V and J ends were trimmed by 3 bases and 9 bases, with 11 bases remaining between them. Germline V CDR1 and CDR2: SGHNT, YYREEE (reference sequence). The CDR3 loop spans 12 amino acids. The CDR3 here is CASSYELITQYF. In DNA, the CDR3 is TGTGCCAGCAGCTACGAGTTGATCACGCAGTATTTT.

CDR3 residues: CASSLRDSETQYF. The CDR3, as DNA: TGTGCCAGCAGCTTGAGGGACTCTGAGACCCAGTACTTC. The chain uses TRBV7-8 and TRBJ2-5, with TRBD2 as a possible D gene (6 bases). The germline V and J ends were trimmed by 3 bases and 5 bases, with 10 bases remaining between them. Germline V CDR1 and CDR2: SGHVS, FQNEAQ. There are 13 residues in the CDR3.

CDR3 in amino acids: CASRASGIYGYTF. The CDR3 nucleotides are TGTGCCAGCAGGGCAAGCGGGATCTATGGCTACACCTTC. This chain joins TRBV28 and TRBJ1-2; no firm D call. This CDR3 is built from 13 residues. V shed 6 bases and J shed 4 bases, with 12 bases lying between them. The V gene's germline CDR1 is MDHEN and CDR2 SYDVKM.

The chain recombines TRBV28 with TRBJ1-4, with D maybe TRBD1 (5 bases). The length of the CDR3 is 16 residues. Germline-derived CDR1 and CDR2 are MDHEN and SYDVKM. Trimming cost V 5 bases and J 8 bases, with 21 bases left between them. This CDR3 reads CASSPYEGQREEKLFF. In DNA, the CDR3 is TGTGCCAGCAGTCCTTATGAGGGGCAACGAGAAGAAAAACTGTTTTTT. Full variable domain (rest looked up from reference TRBV28 and TRBJ1-4): DVKVTQSSRYLVKRTGEKVFLECVQDMDHENMFWYRQDPGLGLRLIYFSYDVKMKEKGDIPEGYSVSREKKERFSLILESASTNQTSMYLCASSPYEGQREEKLFFGSGTQLSVL.

V gene TRBV18 combines with J gene TRBJ1-4, with 12 nucleotides matching TRBD1. With 4 bases clipped from V and 8 bases from J, the junction kept 2 bases outside the gene matches. The CDR3 has 14 residues. Germline V gene data show CDR1 as KGHSH and CDR2 as LQKENI. The CDR3 loop is CASSRDRGPEKLFF. CDR3 DNA sequence: TGTGCCAGCTCACGGGACAGGGGGCCAGAAAAACTGTTTTTT.